Listed below are T cell receptor beta chains from one sample, sequenced in a study of T-cell reconstitution after alpha-beta-depleted transplantation in children. MiXCR, applied by TCRdb to the PCR reads, yields one record per CDR3 protein. The data show 350,000 to 500,000 distinct CDR3 sequences, with roughly 44% seen just once and under 30% held by the top ten. The sample consisted of PBMCs, taken before TCRalphabeta/CD19-depleted stem cell transplant. These receptors originate from a girl aged 2 to 9 with aplastic anemia, due to receive a stem cell transplant. Each CDR3 is given with its conserved first and last residue.

j_gene: TRBJ2-5; v_gene: TRBV7-9; CDR3aa: CASSLLVPQETQYF
j_gene: TRBJ2-3; v_gene: TRBV7-2; CDR3aa: CASRSAGGTDTQYF
j_gene: TRBJ2-3; v_gene: TRBV27; CDR3aa: CASSFSDRGPADTQYF
j_gene: TRBJ2-7; v_gene: TRBV20-1; CDR3aa: CSATQGMRRDEQYF
j_gene: TRBJ2-3; v_gene: TRBV6-5; CDR3aa: CASSYTGGRAADTQYF
j_gene: TRBJ1-5; v_gene: TRBV20-1; CDR3aa: CSARVGGMGRNQPQHF
j_gene: TRBJ2-1; v_gene: TRBV11-3; CDR3aa: CASSLGTPAPNEQFF
j_gene: TRBJ1-5; v_gene: TRBV20-1; CDR3aa: CSASSRGGPQPQHF
j_gene: TRBJ2-3; v_gene: TRBV20-1; CDR3aa: CSARVDRWDTQYF
j_gene: TRBJ2-3; v_gene: TRBV7-3; CDR3aa: CASSLGQGNTDTQYF
j_gene: TRBJ2-3; v_gene: TRBV7-3; CDR3aa: CASSPTGRVDTQYF
j_gene: TRBJ2-1; v_gene: TRBV5-1; CDR3aa: CASSLGLLAGGNEQFF
j_gene: TRBJ1-1; v_gene: TRBV5-1; CDR3aa: CASSLGQGVSEAFF
j_gene: TRBJ2-7; v_gene: TRBV20-1; CDR3aa: CSASAGANSYEQYF
j_gene: TRBJ1-4; v_gene: TRBV5-6; CDR3aa: CASSSGQNEKLFF
j_gene: TRBJ1-3; v_gene: TRBV18; CDR3aa: CASSPPGSGNTIYF
j_gene: TRBJ1-3; v_gene: TRBV12-3/TRBV12-4; CDR3aa: CASSSYSGRRWKNGNTIYF
j_gene: TRBJ2-2; v_gene: TRBV6-5; CDR3aa: CASSPMNTGELFF
j_gene: TRBJ2-7; v_gene: TRBV5-1; CDR3aa: CASSRDNYEQYF
j_gene: TRBJ2-5; v_gene: TRBV27; CDR3aa: CASRSGFGAETQYF
j_gene: TRBJ2-7; v_gene: TRBV10-3; CDR3aa: CAITKTEGRGLLGEQYF
j_gene: TRBJ2-2; v_gene: TRBV5-4; CDR3aa: CASSLRTSGRRTGELFF
j_gene: TRBJ1-4; v_gene: TRBV28; CDR3aa: CASSFSQGRLDEKLFF
j_gene: TRBJ2-2; v_gene: TRBV10-3; CDR3aa: CAISDLGGHTGELFF
j_gene: TRBJ2-7; v_gene: TRBV20-1; CDR3aa: CSVVLAGVEQYF
j_gene: TRBJ2-7; v_gene: TRBV29-1; CDR3aa: CSARDRGTYEQYF
j_gene: TRBJ2-3; v_gene: TRBV20-1; CDR3aa: CSAGVMDTQYF
j_gene: TRBJ2-1; v_gene: TRBV4-2; CDR3aa: CASSQGEGGPSNEQFF
j_gene: TRBJ2-2; v_gene: TRBV29-1; CDR3aa: CSVELATKNTGELFF
j_gene: TRBJ2-3; v_gene: TRBV6-1; CDR3aa: CASTNRQQGFSTDTQYF
j_gene: TRBJ2-1; v_gene: TRBV28; CDR3aa: CASNLSGAHNEQFF
j_gene: TRBJ1-2; v_gene: TRBV5-1; CDR3aa: CASSLNPGTVNYGYTF
j_gene: TRBJ1-1; v_gene: TRBV20-1; CDR3aa: CSARSPRGGPNTEAFF
j_gene: TRBJ2-7; v_gene: TRBV28; CDR3aa: CASLPGQGPYEQYF
j_gene: TRBJ2-5; v_gene: TRBV5-1; CDR3aa: CASSRWDSQETQYF
j_gene: TRBJ2-5; v_gene: TRBV5-6; CDR3aa: CASSPVLGETQYF
j_gene: TRBJ1-5; v_gene: TRBV15; CDR3aa: CATSSDNIYQPQHF
j_gene: TRBJ1-5; v_gene: TRBV12-3/TRBV12-4; CDR3aa: CASGLVSGYLLNQPQHF
j_gene: TRBJ2-3; v_gene: TRBV12-3/TRBV12-4; CDR3aa: CASGDITDTQYF
j_gene: TRBJ2-7; v_gene: TRBV7-2; CDR3aa: CASCPGTSLYEQYF
j_gene: TRBJ2-1; v_gene: TRBV5-1; CDR3aa: CASSLVPGIYNEQFF